This T cell receptor (beta chain) appears in the sequencing data of a study of T cell responses to AZD1222 COVID-19 vaccine. Study-level points and caveats: Spike-wide coverage was observed for vaccine-associated CD4 TCRs, with dominant responses at 160-218 and 743-854. Nearly half of spike-specific TCRs reportedly target variant regions that are unmutated in the B.1.351 and B.1.1.7 variants.

On this clone itself: The antigen is undetermined.

Some clones are missing from TCRdb's copy, which holds only in-frame ones; the method was immunoSEQ multiplex PCR. The sample lists roughly 160,000 clones, about nine tenths occurring once. Germline-derived CDR1 and CDR2 are MNHNS and SASEGT. The CDR3 is 15 residues long. The V and J ends lost 1 base and 8 bases respectively, with 14 bases between them. The clonotype originates from an adult in good health. This sample comprised peripheral blood, obtained on day 0 of AZD1222 vaccination. This sequence joins TRBV6-1 and TRBJ1-4; D ambiguous. This CDR3 is CASSEGPGRREKLFF. CDR3 DNA: TGTGCCAGCAGTGAAGGGCCGGGTAGGAGGGAAAAACTGTTTTTT.